This TCR beta chain originates from a study of control samples from healthy donors and cancer patients. The CDR3 sequence is 16 residues long. After removal of 0 bases from V and 3 bases from J, the junction contained 6 bases not matched to a gene. Per germline, CDR1 SGHRS and CDR2 YFSETQ. The repertoire was sequenced with immunoSEQ multiplex PCR; TCRdb's copy has only in-frame clones and lacks some. This table holds 150,000 to 200,000 clones, 91% found once. The V call is TRBV5-1, the J call TRBJ2-1, with TRBD2 matching 7 bases. The sequence came from a woman aged 40 to 50 in good health. The sample consisted of blood. The CDR3 DNA reads TGCGCCAGCAGCTTGGAGGGCGGGGGAGTCTACAATGAGCAGTTCTTC. Amino acids: CASSLEGGGVYNEQFF.